Listed below are T cell receptor beta chains from one sample, sequenced in a study of control samples from healthy donors and cancer patients. Generated by immunoSEQ multiplex PCR, the TCRdb table keeps only in-frame clones and is missing some. The repertoire holds over 150,000 clones, with around 96% as singletons. The sample consisted of blood. These receptor sequences come from a man aged 40-50 years in good health. CDR3s include the opening cysteine and the closing phenylalanine or tryptophan. D genes are given only for firm matches. Size is stated for part of the rows, as once, few or many counts, or as a class when the clone is expanded.

CASRVGGTGFTEAFF,TGCGCCAGCAGGGTAGGAGGGACAGGGTTCACTGAAGCTTTCTTT,TRBJ1-1,-,TRBV5-1,TRBD1,15
CASRTGEQYF,TGTGCCAGCAGGACAGGGGAGCAGTACTTC,TRBJ2-7,-,TRBV2,TRBD1,10
CASSSVVSTEAFF,TGTGCCAGCAGTTCCGTGGTTAGCACTGAAGCTTTCTTT,TRBJ1-1,-,TRBV6-6,-,13
CASSQDRGEYNEQFF,TGCGCCAGCAGCCAAGATCGAGGGGAGTACAATGAGCAGTTCTTC,TRBJ2-1,-,TRBV4-3,-,15
CASSDAPLSYNEQFF,TGCGCCAGCAGTGATGCACCCCTTTCCTACAATGAGCAGTTCTTC,TRBJ2-1,once,TRBV10-2,-,15
CASSYEWKGKEKLFF,TGTGCCAGCAGTTACGAATGGAAAGGGAAAGAAAAACTGTTTTTT,TRBJ1-4,-,TRBV6-6,-,15
CASSLGNQPQHF,TGTGCCAGCAGCTTAGGTAATCAGCCCCAGCATTTT,TRBJ1-5,-,TRBV7-9,-,12
CASSYGGAFF,TGTGCCAGCAGTTACGGAGGGGCTTTCTTT,TRBJ1-1,-,TRBV2,-,10
CASNPGQGNNSPLHF,TGTGCCAGCAACCCGGGACAGGGGAACAATTCACCCCTCCACTTT,TRBJ1-6,-,TRBV6-5,TRBD1,15
CASSWAGGASDTEAFF,TGTGCCAGTAGTTGGGCAGGGGGCGCCTCGGACACTGAAGCTTTCTTT,TRBJ1-1,-,TRBV19,TRBD1,16
CASTPGQGLDTQYF,TGTGCCAGCACCCCGGGACAGGGGTTGGATACGCAGTATTTT,TRBJ2-3,-,TRBV28,TRBD1,14
CAIKVTPGELFF,TGTGCCATCAAAGTGACCCCCGGGGAGCTGTTTTTT,TRBJ2-2,-,TRBV10-3,-,12
CASSSTGQSYEQYF,TGTGCCAGCAGTTCGACGGGACAGTCCTACGAGCAGTACTTC,TRBJ2-7,once,TRBV28,TRBD1,14
CASRSNSWDEKLFF,TGCGCCAGCAGAAGTAACAGTTGGGATGAAAAACTGTTTTTT,TRBJ1-4,-,TRBV5-1,-,14
CASSLRGSSYNSPLHF,TGTGCCAGCAGCTTGAGAGGGAGCTCCTATAATTCACCCCTCCACTTT,TRBJ1-6,-,TRBV5-6,-,16
CASSEWHSATNEKLFF,TGCGCCAGCAGTGAGTGGCACTCCGCAACTAATGAAAAACTGTTTTTT,TRBJ1-4,-,TRBV10-1,-,16
CASSYPGRNTEAFF,TGTGCCAGCAGTTACCCGGGACGGAACACTGAAGCTTTCTTT,TRBJ1-1,-,TRBV6-5,-,14
CASSPGISSTDTQYF,TGTGCCAGCAGTCCAGGGATTTCTAGCACAGATACGCAGTATTTT,TRBJ2-3,-,TRBV27,-,15
CASSRQGPYGYTF,TGTGCCAGCAGCCGACAGGGCCCGTATGGCTACACCTTC,TRBJ1-2,-,TRBV6-5,TRBD1,13
CASSQIGSTGELFF,TGCGCCAGCAGCCAAATCGGGAGCACCGGGGAGCTGTTTTTT,TRBJ2-2,-,TRBV4-1,-,14
CASSRDSTGELFF,TGCGCCAGCAGCCGTGACAGCACCGGGGAGCTGTTTTTT,TRBJ2-2,-,TRBV5-1,-,13
CASSQVRARTNGELFF,TGCGCCAGCAGCCAAGTCAGGGCGAGGACGAACGGGGAGCTGTTTTTT,TRBJ2-2,-,TRBV4-3,-,16
CASSSPFEGPSYGYTF,TGTGCCAGCAGCTCCCCTTTCGAAGGGCCAAGCTATGGCTACACCTTC,TRBJ1-2,-,TRBV13,-,16
CAWGRQGNQPQHF,TGTGCCTGGGGAAGACAGGGCAATCAGCCCCAGCATTTT,TRBJ1-5,few,TRBV30,-,13
CASSSTDRARNSPLHF,TGTGCCAGCAGTTCCACCGACAGGGCCCGAAATTCACCCCTCCACTTT,TRBJ1-6,-,TRBV6-5,TRBD1,16
CASSLAWGENEKLFF,TGCGCCAGCAGCTTGGCCTGGGGGGAGAATGAAAAACTGTTTTTT,TRBJ1-4,-,TRBV5-1,-,15
CASSSVGSSNTGELFF,TGTGCCAGCAGCTCAGTGGGAAGCTCAAACACCGGGGAGCTGTTTTTT,TRBJ2-2,-,TRBV27,-,16
CASSPQGSGLTEAFF,TGTGCCAGCTCACCACAGGGGAGCGGTCTCACTGAAGCTTTCTTT,TRBJ1-1,-,TRBV18,-,15
CASSLAGRGGQETQYF,TGCGCCAGCAGCTTGGCCGGGAGGGGAGGCCAAGAGACCCAGTACTTC,TRBJ2-5,once,TRBV5-1,TRBD2,16
CASGLWDTEAFF,TGTGCTAGTGGTTTGTGGGACACTGAAGCTTTCTTT,TRBJ1-1,-,TRBV12-5,-,12
CASSPWTGSYEQYF,TGTGCCAGCTCACCATGGACAGGGAGCTACGAGCAGTACTTC,TRBJ2-7,-,TRBV18,TRBD1,14
CASSSGGTGDYEQYF,TGTGCCAGCAGCTCGGGAGGGACAGGCGACTACGAGCAGTACTTC,TRBJ2-7,-,TRBV6-6,-,15
CASSETDRYEQYF,TGTGCCAGCAGCGAGACAGATCGCTACGAGCAGTACTTC,TRBJ2-7,-,TRBV12-3/TRBV12-4,-,13
CASSRTGGGSEQYF,TGCGCCAGCAGTCGGACAGGGGGCGGGTCCGAGCAGTACTTC,TRBJ2-7,-,TRBV10-2,TRBD1,14
CSATDYGYTF,TGCAGTGCTACGGACTATGGCTACACCTTC,TRBJ1-2,-,TRBV20-1,-,10
CSVLSQGSSYNEQFF,TGCAGCGTTCTCTCACAGGGGAGCTCCTACAATGAGCAGTTCTTC,TRBJ2-1,-,TRBV29-1,TRBD1,15
CASSLGTGPFYGYTF,TGTGCCAGCAGCCTCGGGACAGGGCCGTTCTATGGCTACACCTTC,TRBJ1-2,-,TRBV11-2,TRBD1,15
CASSDPRAKGKGAYEQYF,TGTGCCAGCAGTGACCCCCGGGCGAAGGGGAAGGGGGCCTACGAGCAGTACTTC,TRBJ2-7,-,TRBV6-4,-,18